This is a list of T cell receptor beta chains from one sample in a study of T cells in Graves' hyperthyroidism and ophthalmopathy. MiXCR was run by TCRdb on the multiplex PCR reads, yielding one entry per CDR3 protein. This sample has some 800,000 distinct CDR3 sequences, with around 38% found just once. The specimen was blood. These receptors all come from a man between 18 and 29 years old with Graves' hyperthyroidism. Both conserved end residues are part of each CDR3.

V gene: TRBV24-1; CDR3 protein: CATSGAIAGELFF
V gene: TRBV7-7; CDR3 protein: CASSLGGDRGETQYF
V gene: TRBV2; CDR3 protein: CASSDQGHTEAFF
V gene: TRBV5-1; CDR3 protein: CASSFHRGLDNEQFF
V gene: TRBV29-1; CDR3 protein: CSASSQDRQNTEAFF
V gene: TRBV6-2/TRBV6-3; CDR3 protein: CASSYWAGEAFF
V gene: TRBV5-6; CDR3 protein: CASSLGGGVENLFF
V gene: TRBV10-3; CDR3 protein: CAITGLAGDEQYF
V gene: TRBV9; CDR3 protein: CASGGGTAFLSF
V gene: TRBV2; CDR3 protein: CAIHFTGDRTEAFF
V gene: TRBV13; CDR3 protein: CASSLGGQGIYEQCF
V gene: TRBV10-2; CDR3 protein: CASRRAAVNTEAFF
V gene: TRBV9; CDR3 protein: CASSLHPSLAGGQETQYF
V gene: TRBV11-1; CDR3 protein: CASSTGPNSYEQYF
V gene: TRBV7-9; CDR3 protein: CASSKPGQSYEQYF
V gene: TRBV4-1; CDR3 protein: CASTPTGSNQPQHF
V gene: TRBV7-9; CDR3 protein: CASSSMGQVNGKLFF
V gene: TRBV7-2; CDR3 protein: CASRSSQVNSGNTIYF
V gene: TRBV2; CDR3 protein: CASTTSGSRSYEQYF
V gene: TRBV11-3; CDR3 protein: CASSTTVATNEKLFF
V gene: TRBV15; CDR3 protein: CATSRDEGRGYTF
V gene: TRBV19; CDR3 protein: CVSSIGLSQETQYF
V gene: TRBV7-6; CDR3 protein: CASRATGSGANVLTF
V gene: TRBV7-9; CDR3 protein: CASSYIGTSSEQYF
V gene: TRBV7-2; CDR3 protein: CASSLAPRRGAEQYF
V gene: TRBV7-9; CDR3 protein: CASSPGTANEKLFF